These 6 T cell receptor beta chains originate from one sample sequenced in a study of OX40 agonist ivuxolimab in advanced cancers. Some clones are missing from TCRdb's copy, which holds only in-frame ones; the method was immunoSEQ multiplex PCR. The sample shows about 50,000 clones, roughly 77% of them seen only once. Here the sequenced sample was CD4+ or CD8+ T cells sorted from blood, taken in a trial of the OX40 agonist ivuxolimab. These receptors came from an adult with an advanced solid tumor such as melanoma, head and neck, liver or kidney cancer.

CDR3 nucleotide sequence: TGTGCCAGCAGCCACAGGGAGGACACTGAAGCTTTCTTT. This encodes CASSHREDTEAFF. V usage is TRBV6-5 and J usage is TRBJ1-1; a weak D match, TRBD1 (6 bases). In germline, CDR1 is MNHEY, CDR2 SVGAGI. Trimming removed 6 bases at V and 3 bases at J, with 11 bases between. The CDR3 consists of 13 residues.

The table lists this clone with a few counts. This CDR3 reads CASRGLAGEGETQYF. In DNA form, the CDR3 reads TGTGCCAGCAGAGGACTAGCGGGAGAGGGAGAGACCCAGTACTTC. This chain links TRBV7-9 with TRBJ2-5; 13 bases fit TRBD2. The trim removed 6 bases at V and 4 bases at J, leaving 5 bases unmatched. This CDR3 is 15 amino acids long. Germline-derived CDR1 and CDR2 are SEHNR and FQNEAQ (reference sequence). Full variable domain (outside the CDR3, taken from reference TRBV7-9 and TRBJ2-5): DTGVSQNPRHKITKRGQNVTFRCDPISEHNRLYWYRQTLGQGPEFLTYFQNEAQLEKSRLLSDRFSAERPKGSFSTLEIQRTEQGDSAMYLCASRGLAGEGETQYFGPGTRLLVL.

This chain joins TRBV28 and TRBJ1-6, with D possibly being TRBD1 (5 bases). The CDR3 is made up of 12 amino acids. Germline-derived CDR1 and CDR2 are MDHEN and SYDVKM. V lost 3 bases, J lost 13 bases, and 10 bases lay in between. CDR3 nucleotide sequence: TGTGCCAGCAGTTTTCAGGGAACCCCCCTCCACTTT. Amino acid sequence: CASSFQGTPLHF.

In this sample, this clone turned up once. V and J are TRBV13 and TRBJ2-7, with 8 bases fitting TRBD2. This CDR3 region has 15 residues. The junction had 9 bases not matched to a gene; V was cut back by 5 bases and J by 3 bases. The germline V gene encodes CDR1 PRHDT and CDR2 FYEKMQ (reference sequence). The CDR3 bases are TGTGCCAGCAGCCCGCGACTAGCGTTCATCTACGAGCAGTACTTC. Translation gives CASSPRLAFIYEQYF.

The V call is TRBV5-4, the J call TRBJ2-7; possible D gene TRBD2, 6 bases. V lost 10 bases and J lost 4, with 21 bases in between. The CDR3 length is 14 residues. Germline assignment: CDR1 SGHNT and CDR2 YYREEE (reference sequence). CDR3 amino acids: CALRRGRTTYEQYF. CDR3 DNA sequence: TGTGCCCTGAGGCGGGGACGAACAACTTACGAGCAGTACTTC.

The J gene is TRBJ2-3, the V gene TRBV19, with 7 nucleotides matching TRBD1. Germline-derived CDR1 and CDR2 are LNHDA and SQIVND (reference sequence). The V and J ends lost 3 bases and 0 bases, in that order; junction bases with no gene match: 18. This CDR3 contains 20 residues. The CDR3 DNA follows: TGTGCCAGTAGTATGACAGGGCCGGGGTCCACGCTCTCTAGCACAGATACGCAGTATTTT. Its protein is CASSMTGPGSTLSSTDTQYF.